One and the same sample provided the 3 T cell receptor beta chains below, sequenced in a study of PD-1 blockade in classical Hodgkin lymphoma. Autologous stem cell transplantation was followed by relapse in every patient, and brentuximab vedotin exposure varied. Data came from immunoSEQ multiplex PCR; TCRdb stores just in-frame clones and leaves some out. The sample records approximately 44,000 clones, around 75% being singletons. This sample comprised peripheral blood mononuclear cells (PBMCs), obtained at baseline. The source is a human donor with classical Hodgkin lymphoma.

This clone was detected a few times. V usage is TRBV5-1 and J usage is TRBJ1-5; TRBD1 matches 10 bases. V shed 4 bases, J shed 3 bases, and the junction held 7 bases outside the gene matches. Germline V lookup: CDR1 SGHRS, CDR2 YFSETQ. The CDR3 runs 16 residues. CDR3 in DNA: TGCGCCAGCAGCCTGACCGGGACAGGGGACAATCAGCCCCAGCATTTT. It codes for CASSLTGTGDNQPQHF.

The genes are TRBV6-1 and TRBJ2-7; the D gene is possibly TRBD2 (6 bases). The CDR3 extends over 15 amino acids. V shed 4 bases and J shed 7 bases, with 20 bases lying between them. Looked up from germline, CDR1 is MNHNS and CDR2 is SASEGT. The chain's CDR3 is CASSAIPGLSSEQYF. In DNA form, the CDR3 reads TGTGCCAGCAGTGCCATACCGGGACTCAGCTCGGAGCAGTACTTC.

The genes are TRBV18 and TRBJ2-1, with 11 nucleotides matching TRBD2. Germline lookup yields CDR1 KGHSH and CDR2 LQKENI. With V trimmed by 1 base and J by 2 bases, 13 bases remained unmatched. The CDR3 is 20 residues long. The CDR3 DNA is TGTGCCAGCTCACCACGACCGCACGGTAGCGGGAGGGGTACCTACAATGAGCAGTTCTTC. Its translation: CASSPRPHGSGRGTYNEQFF.